What follows describes a single TCR beta chain. This sample stems from a study of blood T cell repertoires in COVID-19. Across the study: The United States, Italy and Spain supplied acute and convalescent COVID-19 samples. From T cells, B-cell-depleted T cells, or PBMCs came the material, which was cDNA or gDNA.

This CDR3 is built from 12 residues. V lost 5 bases and J 7 bases, leaving 11 bases between the germline ends. Germline V gives CDR1 SNHLY, CDR2 FYNNEI. As originally analysed: Amplifying reference gene primers gave estimates of nucleated cell counts. Here immunoSEQ multiplex PCR was the method, and the copy in TCRdb shows in-frame clones only, minus some. V, J and clone size were drawn from that table, and D and trimming were deduced from the DNA. The sample holds roughly 670,000 clones, around 90% seen once. This sequence originates from a woman between 18 and 29 years old with acute or convalescent COVID-19. The genes are TRBV2 and TRBJ1-1, with D possibly matching TRBD1 (6 bases). Sequencing was done on a sample of peripheral blood. Here the CDR3 DNA reads TGTGCCAGCAGTAAACAGGGCCTTGAAGCTTTCTTT. Its protein product is CASSKQGLEAFF. The full variable domain, in which reference TRBV2 and TRBJ1-1 provide the parts outside the CDR3, is EPEVTQTPSHQVTQMGQEVILRCVPISNHLYFYWYRQILGQKVEFLVSFYNNEISEKSEIFDDQFSVERPDGSNFTLKIRSTKLEDSAMYFCASSKQGLEAFFGQGTRLTVV.